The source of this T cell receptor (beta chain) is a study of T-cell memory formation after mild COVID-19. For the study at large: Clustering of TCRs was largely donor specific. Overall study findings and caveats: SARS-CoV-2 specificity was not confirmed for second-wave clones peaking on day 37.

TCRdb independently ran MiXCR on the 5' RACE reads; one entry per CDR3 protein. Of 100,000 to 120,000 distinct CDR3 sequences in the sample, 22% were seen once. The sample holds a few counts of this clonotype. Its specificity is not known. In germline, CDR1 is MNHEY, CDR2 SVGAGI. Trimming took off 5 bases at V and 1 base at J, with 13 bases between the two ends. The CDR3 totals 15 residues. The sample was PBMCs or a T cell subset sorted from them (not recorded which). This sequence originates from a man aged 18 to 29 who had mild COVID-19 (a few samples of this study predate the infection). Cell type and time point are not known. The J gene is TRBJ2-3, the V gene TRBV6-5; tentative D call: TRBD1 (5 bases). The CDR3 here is CASSARVEGTDTQYF. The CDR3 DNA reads TGTGCCAGCAGTGCCAGGGTAGAGGGCACAGATACGCAGTATTTT.